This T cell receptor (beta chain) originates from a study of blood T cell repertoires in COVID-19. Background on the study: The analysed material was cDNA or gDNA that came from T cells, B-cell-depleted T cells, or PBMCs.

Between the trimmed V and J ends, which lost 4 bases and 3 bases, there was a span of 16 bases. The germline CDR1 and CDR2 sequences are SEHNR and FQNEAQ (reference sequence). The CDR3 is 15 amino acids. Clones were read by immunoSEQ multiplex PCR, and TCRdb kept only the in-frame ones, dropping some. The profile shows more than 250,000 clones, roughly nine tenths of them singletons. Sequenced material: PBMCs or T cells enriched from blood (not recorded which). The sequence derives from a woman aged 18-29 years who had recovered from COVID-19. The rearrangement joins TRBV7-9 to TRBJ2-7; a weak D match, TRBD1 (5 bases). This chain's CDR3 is CASSSKAQGYYEQYF. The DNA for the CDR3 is TGTGCCAGCAGCTCGAAGGCGCAGGGCTACTACGAGCAGTACTTC.